This TCR beta chain was found in a study of breast tumors, draining lymph nodes, adjacent tissues. Study-wide findings and caveats: Data fit most tumor T cells coming from lymph node, expanding in tumor. Tumor T cell lymph node origin was a supported hypothesis, not proven. Tumor TCR diversity was below lymph nodes but above nontumor tissue.

Axillary draining lymph nodes of breast cancer patients supplied the node samples. Trimming cost V 3 bases and J 2 bases; bases outside gene matches: 10. The CDR3 length is 17 residues. Germline V CDR1 and CDR2: DFQATT, SNEGSKA (reference sequence). TCRdb reprocessed the multiplex PCR reads with MiXCR, giving one entry per CDR3 protein. The sample carries fewer than 200,000 distinct CDR3 sequences, about 33% recorded once. Details on this clonotype: As yet, its antigen is unknown.

The sequencing sample was made of axillary lymph node tissue. The chain combines TRBV20-1 with TRBJ1-6; TRBD1 agrees at 7 bases. The sequence was obtained from a female donor with breast cancer. Some clones in this sample may be carry-over from other donors' samples. The CDR3 coding sequence is TGCAGTGCTAGGGGAAACTCGACAGGGACCTATAATTCACCCCTCCACTTT. Translated: CSARGNSTGTYNSPLHF.